This T cell receptor (beta chain) is drawn from a study of cytomegalovirus exposure and HLA in healthy donors. Whole-study findings and limits: In a later analysis, parvovirus B19, influenza, CMV and Epstein-Barr virus appeared linked to several top co-occurrence clusters. For most TCR beta V segments, an earlier analysis put the productive rate at about 87% or about 30% of the time. Analysis performed later found under 20,000 TCR beta sequences associated with HLA alleles at 0.05 false discovery rate.

Comments on this clone: Its antigen remains unidentified.

The junction had 5 bases not matched to a gene; V was cut back by 6 bases and J by 4 bases. Looked up from germline, CDR1 is SGHTA and CDR2 is FQGNSA. CDR3 length: 13 residues. The study ran its PCR with 60 Vbeta and 13 Jbeta primers. Sequenced by immunoSEQ multiplex PCR; TCRdb stores in-frame clones only, minus some. The sample lists around 190,000 clones; roughly 77% were seen once. The sequenced sample consisted of PBMCs. This receptor was taken from a woman aged 50 to 60 in good health and CMV-seronegative. The V gene is TRBV7-2, the J gene TRBJ1-1, with TRBD1 identical over 7 bases. DNA for the CDR3: TGTGCCAGCAGTCCAACAGGGGTCACTGAAGCTTTCTTT. Translated, it gives CASSPTGVTEAFF.